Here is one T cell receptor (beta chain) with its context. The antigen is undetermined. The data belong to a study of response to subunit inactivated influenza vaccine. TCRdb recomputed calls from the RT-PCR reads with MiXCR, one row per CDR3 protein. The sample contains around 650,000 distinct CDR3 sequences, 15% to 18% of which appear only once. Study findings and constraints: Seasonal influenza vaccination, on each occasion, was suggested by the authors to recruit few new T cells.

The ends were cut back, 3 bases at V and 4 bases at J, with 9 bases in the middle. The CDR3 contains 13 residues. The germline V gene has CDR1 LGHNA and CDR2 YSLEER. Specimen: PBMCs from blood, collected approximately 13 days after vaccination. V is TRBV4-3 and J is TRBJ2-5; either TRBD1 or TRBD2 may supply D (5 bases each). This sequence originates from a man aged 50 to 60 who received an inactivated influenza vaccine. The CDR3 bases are TGCGCCAGCAGCCAGGGGGTTTCAGAGACCCAGTACTTC. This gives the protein CASSQGVSETQYF.